Detailed here is one T cell receptor beta chain. This CDR3 is built from 15 residues. The germline V and J ends were trimmed by 0 bases and 4 bases, with 10 bases remaining between them. Per the germline V gene, CDR1 is SGHDT and CDR2 is YYEEEE. This specimen belongs to a study of T cell changes during pregnancy in multiple sclerosis. Sequenced by immunoSEQ multiplex PCR; TCRdb stores in-frame clones only, minus some. The sample shows about 80,000 clones, 92% of them seen only once. V is TRBV5-6 and J is TRBJ2-2, with a possible D match to TRBD2 (5 bases). Sequencing was performed on peripheral blood, taken before pregnancy. This sequence was found in a female donor with multiple sclerosis, enrolled in a pregnancy study. CDR3 sequence reads: CASSLGGVATGELFF. The DNA for the CDR3 is TGTGCCAGCAGCTTGGGGGGAGTAGCCACCGGGGAGCTGTTTTTT.